This T cell receptor beta chain was recorded in a study of blood T cell repertoires in COVID-19. As for the study in general: The United States, Italy and Spain supplied acute and convalescent COVID-19 samples. PBMCs, B-cell-depleted T cells, or T cells provided the cDNA or gDNA that made up the material.

Trimming took 4 bases from V and 1 from J; bases not matched to a gene: 10. The CDR3 runs to 18 residues. The germline CDR1 and CDR2 sequences are SGHTA and FQGTGA. How the authors handled the data: Reference gene primer amplification gave nucleated cell count estimates. Sequencing was performed with immunoSEQ multiplex PCR; in TCRdb, only in-frame clones are kept and a portion is missing. V and J calls plus clone size are reproduced from that table; the DNA served to infer D and trimming. The data show approximately 100,000 clones, 85% seen once. Material: peripheral blood. This chain uses TRBV7-3 with TRBJ2-6; 7 nucleotides align to TRBD1. The clonotype originates from a man at least 80 years old with acute or convalescent COVID-19. CDR3 residues: CASSSRQGPLSGANVLTF. CDR3 sequence (DNA): TGTGCCAGCAGCTCCCGACAGGGACCATTATCTGGGGCCAACGTCCTGACTTTC.